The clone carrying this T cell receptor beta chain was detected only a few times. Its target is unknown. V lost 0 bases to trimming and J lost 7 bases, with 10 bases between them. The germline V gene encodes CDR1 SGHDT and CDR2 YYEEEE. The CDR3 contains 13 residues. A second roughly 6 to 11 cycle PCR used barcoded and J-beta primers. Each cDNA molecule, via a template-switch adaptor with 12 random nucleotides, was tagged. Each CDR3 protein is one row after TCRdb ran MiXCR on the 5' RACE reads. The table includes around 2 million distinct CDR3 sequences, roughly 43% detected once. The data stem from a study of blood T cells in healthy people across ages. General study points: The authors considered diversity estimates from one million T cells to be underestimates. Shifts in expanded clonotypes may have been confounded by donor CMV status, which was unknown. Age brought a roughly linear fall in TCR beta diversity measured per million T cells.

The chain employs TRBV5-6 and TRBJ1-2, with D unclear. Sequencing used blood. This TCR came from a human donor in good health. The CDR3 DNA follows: TGTGCCAGCAGCTTGGCCGTGATGGTTGGCTACACCTTC. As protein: CASSLAVMVGYTF. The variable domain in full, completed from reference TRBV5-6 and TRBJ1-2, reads DAGVTQSPTHLIKTRGQQVTLRCSPKSGHDTVSWYQQALGQGPQFIFQYYEEEERQRGNFPDRFSGHQFPNYSSELNVNALLLGDSALYLCASSLAVMVGYTFGSGTRLTVV.